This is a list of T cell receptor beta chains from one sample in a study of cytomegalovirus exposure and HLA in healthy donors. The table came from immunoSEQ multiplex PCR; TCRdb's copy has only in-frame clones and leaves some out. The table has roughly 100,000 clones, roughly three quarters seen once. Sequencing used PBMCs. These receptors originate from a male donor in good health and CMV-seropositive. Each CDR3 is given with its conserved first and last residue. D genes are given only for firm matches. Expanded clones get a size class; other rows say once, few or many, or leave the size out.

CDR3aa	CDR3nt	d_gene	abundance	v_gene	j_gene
CASSQGGGTDGYTF	TGTGCCAGCAGCCAAGGAGGGGGGACAGATGGCTACACCTTC	TRBD1	NA	TRBV4-2	TRBJ1-2
CASSATGGAGGYTF	TGTGCCAGCAGCGCGACAGGGGGCGCGGGAGGCTACACCTTC	TRBD1	NA	TRBV9	TRBJ1-2
CASSPRQAYEQYF	TGTGCCAGCAGTCCTAGACAGGCCTACGAGCAGTACTTC	NA	once	TRBV6-6	TRBJ2-7
CAISEFQRAFEKLFF	TGTGCCATCAGTGAGTTCCAGCGAGCCTTTGAAAAACTGTTTTTT	NA	few	TRBV10-3	TRBJ1-4
CASSQALGGTIPNEQFF	TGCGCCAGCAGCCAAGCTCTGGGCGGGACCATACCCAATGAGCAGTTCTTC	NA	NA	TRBV4-1	TRBJ2-1
CASSFSGTSGSYEQFF	TGTGCCAGCAGCTTCTCCGGGACTAGCGGGAGCTATGAGCAGTTCTTC	TRBD2	NA	TRBV5-4	TRBJ2-1
CASSRGTTGTSGNRNEQFF	TGTGCCAGCAGCCGAGGGACAACCGGGACTAGCGGGAACAGGAATGAGCAGTTCTTC	TRBD2	NA	TRBV7-9	TRBJ2-1
CASSPDQGNYGYTF	TGTGCCAGCTCACCTGACCAGGGGAACTATGGCTACACCTTC	NA	NA	TRBV18	TRBJ1-2
CASSLPQELAGGFSYEQYF	TGTGCCAGCAGCCTCCCGCAGGAACTAGCGGGAGGCTTCTCCTACGAGCAGTACTTC	NA	once	TRBV21-1	TRBJ2-7
CASSLSQGAMNTEAFF	TGTGCCAGCAGTTTAAGTCAGGGGGCAATGAACACTGAAGCTTTCTTT	TRBD1	NA	TRBV28	TRBJ1-1
CASSPPSSYEQYF	TGTGCCAGCTCACCACCGTCATCCTACGAGCAGTACTTC	NA	many	TRBV18	TRBJ2-7
CASSYTGAAPIHEQYF	TGTGCCAGCAGTTATACTGGGGCGGCCCCGATCCACGAGCAGTACTTC	NA	NA	TRBV28	TRBJ2-7
CAIKGTGNYEQYF	TGTGCCATCAAAGGGACAGGGAACTACGAGCAGTACTTC	TRBD1	few	TRBV10-3	TRBJ2-7
CASSPPRTPTYEQYF	TGTGCCAGCAGTCCACCCCGGACACCGACCTACGAGCAGTACTTC	NA	NA	TRBV11-2	TRBJ2-7
CASSPTAQNNEKLFF	TGTGCCAGCAGCCCGACGGCACAGAACAATGAAAAACTGTTTTTT	NA	NA	TRBV16	TRBJ1-4
CASSAVVGLAGGPNYEQYF	TGTGCCAGCAGCGCCGTTGTGGGACTAGCGGGAGGGCCCAACTACGAGCAGTACTTC	TRBD2	NA	TRBV7-2	TRBJ2-7
CASSRQGGTDTQYF	TGTGCCAGCAGTAGACAGGGAGGTACAGATACGCAGTATTTT	NA	once	TRBV6-5	TRBJ2-3
CASSLSKRTGELFF	TGTGCCAGCAGTTTATCTAAGCGGACCGGGGAGCTGTTTTTT	NA	NA	TRBV27	TRBJ2-2
CASSVGGHSSYNEQFF	TGTGCCAGCAGCGTAGGGGGCCACAGCTCCTACAATGAGCAGTTCTTC	NA	few	TRBV9	TRBJ2-1
CASSSTSGTSYEQYF	TGTGCCAGCAGTTCGACTAGCGGGACATCCTACGAGCAGTACTTC	TRBD2	NA	TRBV27	TRBJ2-7
CASSPAGTGRRETQYF	TGTGCCAGCAGCCCCGCCGGGACAGGGCGGAGGGAGACCCAGTACTTC	TRBD1	NA	TRBV28	TRBJ2-5
CASSLTSGVTDTQYF	TGCGCCAGCAGCCTTACTAGCGGGGTCACAGATACGCAGTATTTT	TRBD2	few	TRBV5-1	TRBJ2-3
CASRGVTWTGGYTF	TGTGCCAGCAGAGGAGTCACATGGACGGGGGGCTACACCTTC	NA	NA	TRBV27	TRBJ1-2
CASSLGHRTSGYEQFF	TGTGCCAGCAGCCTGGGACACCGGACTAGCGGCTATGAGCAGTTCTTC	TRBD2	NA	TRBV11-1	TRBJ2-1
CASSLTGARDTEAFF	TGTGCCAGCAGCCTCACAGGGGCACGGGACACTGAAGCTTTCTTT	TRBD1	NA	TRBV11-2	TRBJ1-1
CASSVGEGEQYF	TGTGCCAGCAGCGTAGGGGAGGGCGAGCAGTACTTC	TRBD2	once	TRBV9	TRBJ2-7
CASTPRTSGGEQFF	TGTGCCAGCACCCCTAGGACTAGCGGCGGTGAGCAGTTCTTC	TRBD2	NA	TRBV2	TRBJ2-1
CASSIGGVDYGYTF	TGTGCCAGCAGCATCGGGGGGGTCGACTATGGCTACACCTTC	NA	few	TRBV28	TRBJ1-2
CATSRGQKIPYEQYF	TGTGCCACCAGCAGAGGACAAAAGATACCCTACGAGCAGTACTTC	NA	NA	TRBV15	TRBJ2-7
CASSRGWGRPAPGNTIYF	TGTGCCAGCAGCCGGGGGTGGGGGCGTCCTGCTCCGGGAAACACCATATATTTT	NA	NA	TRBV14	TRBJ1-3
CASATRGGRASGANVLTF	TGTGCCAGCGCAACAAGGGGCGGGAGGGCCTCGGGGGCCAACGTCCTGACTTTC	TRBD2	NA	TRBV7-2	TRBJ2-6
CASSIGGGAIYGYTF	TGTGCCAGTAGTATCGGAGGGGGCGCGATCTATGGCTACACCTTC	TRBD1	NA	TRBV19	TRBJ1-2
CAWSPIAEEQYF	TGTGCCTGGAGCCCTATTGCCGAGGAGCAGTACTTC	NA	NA	TRBV30	TRBJ2-7
CASSRSTGNEQFF	TGTGCCAGCAGTAGATCGACAGGGAATGAGCAGTTCTTC	TRBD1	NA	TRBV6-6	TRBJ2-1
CASSERLAGGLNEQFF	TGTGCCAGCAGTGAAAGGCTAGCGGGAGGCCTCAATGAGCAGTTCTTC	TRBD2	NA	TRBV6-1	TRBJ2-1
CASSQELGASGNTIYF	TGTGCCAGCAGCCAAGAATTAGGGGCCTCTGGAAACACCATATATTTT	NA	NA	TRBV4-2	TRBJ1-3
CASSTLAGVSYNEQFF	TGTGCCAGTAGTACCTTAGCGGGAGTTTCCTACAATGAGCAGTTCTTC	TRBD2	few	TRBV19	TRBJ2-1
CASRIREAGSEQFF	TGTGCCAGCAGAATCAGGGAAGCGGGAAGTGAGCAGTTCTTC	TRBD2	once	TRBV28	TRBJ2-1
CASSLGTLATDTQYF	TGTGCCAGCAGTCTAGGGACATTGGCGACAGATACGCAGTATTTT	NA	NA	TRBV6-5	TRBJ2-3
CASKVEQQYTEAFF	TGTGCCAGCAAGGTGGAACAGCAATACACTGAAGCTTTCTTT	NA	NA	TRBV28	TRBJ1-1
CASSLNGPSVCKNF	TGTGCCAGCAGTCTTAATGGTCCCTCAGTATGTAAAAACTTC	NA	NA	TRBV5-4	TRBJ2-7